These T cell receptor beta chains were read from a single sample in a study of shared clonotypes between healthy human individuals. Some clones are missing from TCRdb's copy, which holds only in-frame ones; the method was immunoSEQ multiplex PCR. The table records around 2.1 million clones, about 93% of them present only once. Sample: naive CD8+ T cells from PBMCs. Source of these receptors: a man in his late teens or twenties in good health. Some clones in this sample may be carry-over from other donors' samples. Each CDR3 is given with its conserved first and last residue. D genes are given only for firm matches. Where a row states a size, it is once, few, many or the class of an expanded clone; other rows omit it.

D,V,J,size,CDR3,DNA
NA,TRBV28,TRBJ1-3,NA,CASSLSRSGNTIYF,TGTGCCAGCAGTTTGTCGCGCTCTGGAAACACCATATATTTT
TRBD2,TRBV4-2,TRBJ2-1,once,CASSQDGLAGADEQFF,TGTGCCAGCAGCCAAGATGGGCTAGCGGGAGCGGATGAGCAGTTCTTC
NA,TRBV4-2,TRBJ2-2,NA,CASSQDWASMEAGELFF,TGTGCCAGCAGCCAAGATTGGGCTAGCATGGAGGCCGGGGAGCTGTTTTTT
NA,TRBV2,TRBJ1-1,NA,CASSEGAGEKAFF,TGTGCCAGCAGTGAAGGGGCAGGGGAAAAAGCTTTCTTT
NA,TRBV23-1,TRBJ2-7,once,CASSQSRARYEQYF,TGCGCCAGCAGTCAAAGCCGGGCCCGCTACGAGCAGTACTTC
TRBD2,TRBV7-9,TRBJ2-2,once,CASSSSSGRLTNTGELFF,TGTGCCAGCAGCTCGTCTAGCGGGAGGCTAACAAACACCGGGGAGCTGTTTTTT
TRBD1,TRBV5-4,TRBJ1-1,NA,CASSWRQGKNTEAFF,TGTGCCAGCAGCTGGAGACAGGGTAAGAACACTGAAGCTTTCTTT
TRBD2,TRBV6-1,TRBJ2-1,NA,CASSLGTSGSTEQFF,TGTGCCAGCAGCCTTGGGACTAGCGGGAGTACTGAGCAGTTCTTC
NA,TRBV6-6,TRBJ2-7,NA,CASGPGGVPYEQYF,TGTGCCAGCGGGCCCGGAGGAGTCCCCTACGAGCAGTACTTC
NA,TRBV28,TRBJ2-7,few,CASSPGYEQYF,TGTGCCAGCAGTCCAGGCTACGAGCAGTACTTC
TRBD2,TRBV7-9,TRBJ2-2,NA,CASSRTGTSNTGELFF,TGTGCCAGCAGCAGGACCGGGACTAGTAACACCGGGGAGCTGTTTTTT
TRBD1,TRBV7-9,TRBJ2-7,NA,CASSPRGTGPSYEQYF,TGTGCCAGCAGCCCACGAGGGACAGGGCCTTCCTACGAGCAGTACTTC
TRBD1,TRBV19,TRBJ2-7,NA,CASSNRDSSYEQYF,TGTGCCAGTAGTAACAGGGACAGCTCCTACGAGCAGTACTTC
NA,TRBV21-1,TRBJ2-4,NA,CASSVHRWDGNIQYF,TGTGCCAGCAGCGTACACAGGTGGGATGGAAACATTCAGTACTTC
NA,TRBV7-8,TRBJ2-2,NA,CASSLVAGSTGELFF,TGTGCCAGCAGCTTAGTGGCGGGGAGCACCGGGGAGCTGTTTTTT
NA,TRBV13,TRBJ2-1,NA,CASSSHGAWDEQFF,TGTGCCAGCAGCTCACACGGGGCGTGGGATGAGCAGTTCTTC
NA,TRBV19,TRBJ2-7,NA,CASSLGTLSTYEQYF,TGTGCCAGTAGTCTAGGCACGCTTTCAACCTACGAGCAGTACTTC
NA,TRBV7-2,TRBJ1-5,NA,CASSLPLNQPQHF,TGTGCCAGCAGCCTCCCCCTAAATCAGCCCCAGCATTTT
NA,TRBV14,TRBJ2-3,NA,CASSQAPAGLVQYF,TGTGCCAGCAGCCAAGCGCCCGCAGGGTTGGTGCAGTATTTT
NA,TRBV25-1,TRBJ2-7,NA,CASSANPHSYEQYF,TGTGCCAGCAGTGCAAATCCCCATTCCTACGAGCAGTACTTC
NA,TRBV19,TRBJ2-1,NA,CASSIVGAGHEQFF,TGTGCCAGTAGTATAGTGGGGGCAGGGCATGAGCAGTTCTTC
TRBD2,TRBV9,TRBJ2-7,few,CASSPGTSGSYEQYF,TGTGCCAGCAGCCCGGGGACTAGCGGCTCCTACGAGCAGTACTTC
TRBD1,TRBV15,TRBJ1-5,once,CATSREAGGLQPQHF,TGTGCCACCAGCAGAGAGGCAGGGGGCCTTCAGCCCCAGCATTTT